The 12 T cell receptor beta chains in this list originate from one sample, sequenced in a study of CD8 T cells in Susac syndrome. An amount of RNA that ranged from about 0.45 to 1 ug was reverse transcribed with random hexamers. TCRdb redid the calling of the immunoSEQ multiplex PCR reads with MiXCR, one entry per CDR3 protein. The table has fewer than 150,000 distinct CDR3 sequences, around 94% seen once. Sequencing was done on a sample of CD8+ T cells from PBMCs. The receptor source for this set is a human donor in good health.

The rearrangement links TRBV27 to TRBJ1-1; D ambiguous. This CDR3 has 13 residues. Germline V gene sequence: CDR1 MNHEY, CDR2 SMNVEV (reference sequence). Trimming removed 5 bases at V and 3 bases at J, with 10 bases between. In DNA, the CDR3 is TGTGCCAGCAGTCCCCACAAGTACACTGAAGCTTTCTTT. Translation: CASSPHKYTEAFF.

The gene calls are TRBV20-1 and TRBJ2-4, with unresolved D. The germline V gene has CDR1 DFQATT and CDR2 SNEGSKA (reference sequence). Trimming left V 0 bases short and J 8 bases short, with 11 bases between. The CDR3 extends over 13 amino acids. CDR3 loop: CSARDPFWDIQYF. CDR3 in DNA: TGCAGTGCTAGAGATCCATTTTGGGACATTCAGTACTTC.

The V gene is TRBV27, the J gene TRBJ2-3, with TRBD2 matching 11 bases. V shed 6 bases and J 8 bases; nucleotides not matched to a gene: 7. The CDR3 is 14 amino acids. From germline, CDR1 is MNHEY and CDR2 SMNVEV (reference sequence). Here the CDR3 reads CASRVAGGPGTQYF. The DNA for the CDR3 is TGTGCCAGCAGAGTAGCGGGAGGGCCGGGTACGCAGTATTTT.

The chain employs TRBV7-2 and TRBJ1-1; D not certain. The CDR3 extends over 14 amino acids. Trimming stripped 5 bases from V and 1 base from J, with 11 bases between. The germline V gene encodes CDR1 SGHTA and CDR2 FQGNSA. The CDR3 sequence is CASSRRTENTEAFF. The CDR3 DNA is TGTGCCAGCAGCCGACGGACGGAGAACACTGAAGCTTTCTTT.

The rearrangement joins TRBV29-1 to TRBJ2-1, with D possibly being TRBD2 (5 bases). Germline CDR1 SQVTM, CDR2 ANQGSEA. The ends were cut back, 0 bases at V and 4 bases at J, with 16 bases in the middle. This CDR3 contains 16 residues. Here the CDR3 reads CSVEDPRAGLYNEQFF. CDR3 nucleotide sequence: TGCAGCGTTGAAGACCCCCGGGCGGGTCTATACAATGAGCAGTTCTTC.

This chain connects TRBV7-9 to TRBJ2-1; TRBD2 is a possible D gene (5 bases). The CDR3 length is 17 residues. Trimming removed 5 bases at V and 3 bases at J, with 20 bases between. From germline, CDR1 is SEHNR and CDR2 FQNEAQ (reference sequence). CDR3 DNA sequence: TGTGCCAGCAGCACCTCGTCCGGGAATACCTTCTACAATGAGCAGTTCTTC. Amino acids: CASSTSSGNTFYNEQFF.

V usage is TRBV11-2 and J usage is TRBJ2-1, with TRBD2 matching 10 bases. Losses at the gene ends were 6 bases for V and 6 bases for J; bases not matched to a gene: 11. Germline V lookup: CDR1 SGHAT, CDR2 FQNNGV. CDR3 length: 16 amino acids. CDR3 protein: CASSLGLAGVGNEQFF. For the CDR3, the DNA is TGTGCCAGCAGTCTTGGGCTAGCGGGAGTGGGCAATGAGCAGTTCTTC.

V gene TRBV29-1 combines with J gene TRBJ1-1; D call uncertain. Germline values: CDR1 SQVTM, CDR2 ANQGSEA. Trimming stripped 7 bases from V and 0 bases from J, with 9 bases between. The CDR3 totals 12 residues. The CDR3 nucleotides are TGCAGCGCCCAGGCCCTGAACACTGAAGCTTTCTTT. This codes for CSAQALNTEAFF.

This clonotype appeared a single time. This rearrangement joins TRBV7-2 to TRBJ2-1, with 12 bases aligning to TRBD2. V trimming: 1 base; J trimming: 8 bases; junction bases outside the gene matches: 6. The CDR3 covers 16 residues. Germline V gene lookup returns CDR1 SGHTA and CDR2 FQGNSA. The chain's CDR3 is CASSLGRLAGEDEQFF. In DNA form, the CDR3 reads TGTGCCAGCAGCTTAGGAAGACTAGCGGGAGAAGATGAGCAGTTCTTC.

The chain is built from TRBV7-9 and TRBJ2-1; 9 positions agree with TRBD1. The CDR3 contains 14 residues. The V gene end was trimmed by 9 bases and the J gene end by 7 bases; junction bases not matched to a gene: 10. The germline V gene has CDR1 SEHNR and CDR2 FQNEAQ (reference sequence). Written as DNA, the CDR3 is TGTGCCAGTTCCCCGGGACAGGGCCCTAATGAGCAGTTCTTC. It translates to CASSPGQGPNEQFF.

The CDR3 DNA follows: TGCAGTGCTAGAGATTTGGGGACTCTGTCTTTCGAGCAGTACTTC. This gives the protein CSARDLGTLSFEQYF. J is TRBJ2-7 and V is TRBV20-1; tentative D call: TRBD2 (6 bases). The CDR3 has 15 residues. Per germline, CDR1 DFQATT and CDR2 SNEGSKA (reference sequence). The V gene lost 0 bases and the J gene lost 6 bases, with 18 bases spanning the gap.

The sample holds one count of this clonotype. CDR3 in amino acids: CASSSRGVASEAFF. Written as DNA, the CDR3 is TGTGCCAGCAGCTCACGCGGGGTGGCGTCTGAAGCTTTCTTT. The V call is TRBV7-6, the J call TRBJ1-1; D is unresolved. The germline V gene has CDR1 SGHVS and CDR2 FNYEAQ. The CDR3 totals 14 residues. Trimming took 4 bases from V and 6 from J, leaving 15 bases between them.